The TCR beta chain under discussion was sequenced for a study of shared clonotypes between healthy human individuals. Across the study: The donor group consisted of a couple of women and a few men, aged 18 to 49. Regarding the study as a whole: Only blood underwent sampling, and tissue repertoires likely differ.

To note about this clone: Its antigen is not known.

CDR1 is MDHEN, CDR2 SYDVKM, per germline. The CDR3 consists of 12 residues. Trimming shortened V by 6 bases and J by 7 bases, and 13 bases separated the two germline ends. Only in-frame clones appear in the TCRdb table, and some are missing; sequencing was by immunoSEQ multiplex PCR. The table includes about 560,000 clones, around 78% detected once. The sequenced sample was PBMCs. This sequence was found in a middle-aged woman in good health. Some clones in this sample may be carry-over from other donors' samples. This rearrangement joins TRBV28 to TRBJ2-7; weak D call: TRBD1 (6 bases). The CDR3 DNA is TGTGCCAGCAGCCTAGGGGGACCGGAGCAGTACTTC. Amino acid sequence: CASSLGGPEQYF.